Each of the 24 T cell receptor beta chains below was sequenced from the same sample in a study of CD8 T cells in Susac syndrome. Reverse transcription of roughly 0.5 to 1 ug RNA was performed with random hexamers. A single record per CDR3 protein comes from TCRdb applying MiXCR to the immunoSEQ multiplex PCR reads. The repertoire consists of under 200,000 distinct CDR3 sequences, with about 94% occurring once and the leading ten covering 0.09% to 0.12%. Sequenced material: CD4+ T cells from PBMCs. The receptors stem from a human donor in good health.

The genes are TRBV11-2 and TRBJ1-1; D remains ambiguous. V was clipped by 0 bases and J by 1 base, with 9 bases between them. In germline, CDR1 is SGHAT, CDR2 FQNNGV. The CDR3 is 15 residues long. The CDR3 region is CASSLEGSANTEAFF. CDR3 nucleotides: TGTGCCAGCAGCTTAGAGGGATCGGCGAACACTGAAGCTTTCTTT.

The gene calls are TRBV28 and TRBJ1-2; weak D call: TRBD1 (6 bases). The germline V and J ends were trimmed by 2 bases and 8 bases, with 12 bases remaining between them. The CDR3 runs to 13 residues. The germline V gene has CDR1 MDHEN and CDR2 SYDVKM. The DNA for the CDR3 is TGTGCCAGCAGTTTAACAGGGTTTGGCGGCTACACCTTC. It yields the protein CASSLTGFGGYTF.

CDR3 coding DNA: TGCAGTGCGTTTCCTCTCGGAGGAGAGACCCAGTACTTC. As protein: CSAFPLGGETQYF. The chain joins TRBV20-1 to TRBJ2-5; a weak D match, TRBD2 (5 bases). Trimming stripped 6 bases from V and 4 bases from J, with 15 bases between. CDR3 length equals 13 residues. CDR1 and CDR2 (germline): DFQATT, SNEGSKA (reference sequence).

This chain links TRBV7-2 with TRBJ1-1; a weak D match, TRBD1 (6 bases). Germline CDR1 is SGHTA and CDR2 is FQGNSA. This CDR3 region has 17 residues. V was shortened by 2 bases and J by 5 bases, with 21 bases between the two germline ends. The chain's CDR3 is CASSLLPGHVVVTEAFF. Here the CDR3 DNA reads TGTGCCAGCAGCTTACTCCCGGGACACGTGGTTGTAACTGAAGCTTTCTTT.

The chain recombines TRBV29-1 with TRBJ2-7; 12 bases align to TRBD2. The ends lost 4 bases at V and 6 bases at J; junction bases unmatched: 10. The V gene's germline CDR1 is SQVTM and CDR2 ANQGSEA. The CDR3 spans 15 residues. CDR3 loop: CSVAWTSGDSAEQYF. The CDR3 DNA reads as TGCAGCGTTGCTTGGACTAGCGGGGACTCCGCCGAGCAGTACTTC.

The genes are TRBV9 and TRBJ2-6; no reliable D call. This CDR3 comprises 15 residues. The germline gives CDR1 SGDLS, CDR2 YYNGEE. V lost 0 bases to trimming and J lost 2 bases, with 6 bases between them. For the CDR3, the DNA is TGTGCCAGCAGCGTAGACATCGCTGGGGCCAACGTCCTGACTTTC. Amino acids: CASSVDIAGANVLTF.

The V call is TRBV7-9, the J call TRBJ1-5; no clear D. Trimming shortened V by 1 base and J by 7 bases, and 8 bases separated the two germline ends. This CDR3 comprises 13 residues. Germline-derived CDR1 and CDR2 are SEHNR and FQNEAQ (reference sequence). CDR3 in amino acids: CASSLGTSQPQHF. Written as DNA, the CDR3 is TGTGCCAGCAGCTTAGGGACCAGCCAGCCCCAGCATTTT.

The chain employs TRBV18 and TRBJ2-5, with D uncertain. V was trimmed by 10 bases and J by 1 base, leaving 16 bases between them. The germline V gene has CDR1 KGHSH and CDR2 LQKENI. The CDR3 sequence is 14 residues long. The CDR3: CATRPTGPQETQYF. In DNA form, the CDR3 reads TGTGCCACCCGGCCGACCGGGCCCCAAGAGACCCAGTACTTC.

The chain links TRBV6-6 to TRBJ1-3; no reliable D call. The CDR3 has 13 amino acids. Trimming removed 0 bases from V and 5 bases from J, with 5 bases in between. Germline V lookup: CDR1 MNHNY, CDR2 SVGAGI (reference sequence). The CDR3 DNA sequence: TGTGCCAGCAGTTACTCCGTAAGAAACACCATATATTTT. As protein: CASSYSVRNTIYF.

The chain employs TRBV19 and TRBJ1-6; D is undetermined. Trimming cost V 3 bases and J 7 bases, with 7 bases left between them. CDR1 is LNHDA, CDR2 SQIVND, per germline (reference sequence). This CDR3 region has 13 residues. The CDR3 region has the DNA TGTGCCAGTAGTATGGAGGGCAATTCACCCCTCCACTTT. Protein product: CASSMEGNSPLHF.

V gene TRBV19 combines with J gene TRBJ1-1, with D tentatively TRBD1 (5 bases). This CDR3 has 15 amino acids. Germline V gene sequence: CDR1 LNHDA, CDR2 SQIVND (reference sequence). V was trimmed by 6 bases and J by 0 bases, leaving 14 bases between them. CDR3 amino acids: CASSRPGGLNTEAFF. DNA for the CDR3: TGTGCCAGTAGCCGACCGGGGGGTTTGAACACTGAAGCTTTCTTT.

The chain employs TRBV7-2 and TRBJ1-6; D is possibly TRBD1 (5 bases). Germline V lookup: CDR1 SGHTA, CDR2 FQGNSA. The CDR3 length is 15 residues. V shed 1 base and J shed 7 bases, with 11 bases lying between them. The CDR3 is CASSLVQGGNSPLHF. The CDR3 region has the DNA TGTGCCAGCAGCTTAGTTCAGGGCGGCAATTCACCCCTCCACTTT. The complete variable domain, with remaining parts taken from reference TRBV7-2 and TRBJ1-6, reads GAGVSQSPSNKVTEKGKDVELRCDPISGHTALYWYRQSLGQGLEFLIYFQGNSAPDKSGLPSDRFSAERTGGSVSTLTIQRTQQEDSAVYLCASSLVQGGNSPLHFGNGTRLTVT.

This clonotype was seen a single time. Sequence at one end of the junction differs from germline and may be a read error. This chain connects TRBV28 to TRBJ1-5; the match to TRBD1 covers 9 bases. The CDR3 runs to 15 residues. The germline CDR1 and CDR2 sequences are MDHEN and SYDVKM. The CDR3 region is CASSPPGQGHQPRHF. CDR3 DNA: TGTGCCAGCAGTCCCCCGGGACAGGGACATCAGCCCCGGCATTTT.

The chain combines TRBV7-9 with TRBJ1-4; the D is unclear. The CDR3 runs to 15 residues. Germline V gene data show CDR1 as SEHNR and CDR2 as FQNEAQ (reference sequence). Trimming took off 5 bases at V and 8 bases at J, with 18 bases between the two ends. The CDR3 region has the DNA TGTGCCAGCAGCGGCGGAAGAAGCGGAGGGGAAAAACTGTTTTTT. It encodes CASSGGRSGGEKLFF. Full variable domain (missing parts from reference TRBV7-9 and TRBJ1-4): DTGVSQNPRHKITKRGQNVTFRCDPISEHNRLYWYRQTLGQGPEFLTYFQNEAQLEKSRLLSDRFSAERPKGSFSTLEIQRTEQGDSAMYLCASSGGRSGGEKLFFGSGTQLSVL.

This chain joins TRBV5-6 and TRBJ1-2, with D hard to call. The CDR3 is made up of 14 amino acids. Germline V gene sequence: CDR1 SGHDT, CDR2 YYEEEE. V was clipped by 4 bases and J by 8 bases, with 18 bases between them. In DNA form, the CDR3 reads TGTGCCAGCAGCGAGGAAAACAGCGTTCGGGGCTACACCTTC. Protein sequence: CASSEENSVRGYTF.

The chain links TRBV29-1 to TRBJ2-2; the D is unclear. V was shortened by 4 bases and J by 1 base, with 10 bases between the two germline ends. Germline CDR1 is SQVTM and CDR2 is ANQGSEA. The CDR3 runs 14 residues. CDR3 DNA sequence: TGCAGCGTTGCATGGACGTTGAACACCGGGGAGCTGTTTTTT. This codes for CSVAWTLNTGELFF.

The chain joins TRBV20-1 to TRBJ1-4; a weak D match, TRBD1 (6 bases). CDR1 is DFQATT, CDR2 SNEGSKA, per germline (reference sequence). V lost 4 bases and J lost 5, with 20 bases in between. The CDR3 extends over 16 amino acids. In DNA, the CDR3 is TGCAGTGCTATCGACCCCATAGGGGGAGGGAATGAAAAACTGTTTTTT. Its translation is CSAIDPIGGGNEKLFF.

This chain joins TRBV9 and TRBJ2-3, with D perhaps matching TRBD2 (5 bases). V was pared by 0 bases and J by 1 base, with 12 bases between. The germline V gene has CDR1 SGDLS and CDR2 YYNGEE. The CDR3 loop spans 16 amino acids. For the CDR3, the DNA is TGTGCCAGCAGCGTAGCCGGGGATGGGCGCACAGATACGCAGTATTTT. Encoded protein: CASSVAGDGRTDTQYF.

The chain uses TRBV5-1 and TRBJ2-1; 7 nucleotides agree with TRBD2. The CDR3 contains 15 residues. Germline CDR1 and CDR2: SGHRS and YFSETQ. Trimming at V came to 4 bases and at J to 8 bases, leaving 12 bases not matched to a gene. The CDR3 nucleotides read TGCGCCAGCAGCCGGGGGGAGTTGATCTTCGATGAGCAGTTCTTC. It translates to CASSRGELIFDEQFF.

The chain carries TRBV7-9 and TRBJ1-1; 9 bases fit TRBD1. The CDR3 is 16 residues long. CDR1 is SEHNR and CDR2 is FQNEAQ in the germline V gene (reference sequence). With 5 bases clipped from V and 1 base from J, the junction kept 8 bases outside the gene matches. The CDR3 protein is CASSRWTGAGNTEAFF. Here the CDR3 DNA reads TGTGCCAGCAGCCGCTGGACAGGGGCAGGGAACACTGAAGCTTTCTTT.

The chain recombines TRBV7-9 with TRBJ1-1; the D gene is possibly TRBD1 (6 bases). CDR1 and CDR2 from the germline V gene are SEHNR and FQNEAQ (reference sequence). The CDR3 sequence is 15 residues long. Trimming shortened V by 1 base and J by 8 bases, and 17 bases separated the two germline ends. The CDR3 nucleotides read TGTGCCAGCAGCTTAGATTTACAGGGAATGCGGGAAGCTTTCTTT. Translation gives CASSLDLQGMREAFF. The full variable domain, with the rest looked up from reference TRBV7-9 and TRBJ1-1, is DTGVSQNPRHKITKRGQNVTFRCDPISEHNRLYWYRQTLGQGPEFLTYFQNEAQLEKSRLLSDRFSAERPKGSFSTLEIQRTEQGDSAMYLCASSLDLQGMREAFFGQGTRLTVV.

This chain connects TRBV19 to TRBJ1-3; D is possibly TRBD1 (6 bases). This CDR3 is 14 amino acids long. V was trimmed by 7 bases and J by 7 bases, leaving 17 bases between them. The germline gives CDR1 LNHDA, CDR2 SQIVND (reference sequence). In nucleotides, the CDR3 is TGTGCCAGTACCCGAGTGGACAGCGTGAACACCATATATTTT. This codes for CASTRVDSVNTIYF.

V usage is TRBV28 and J usage is TRBJ2-2, with 8 bases lining up with TRBD1. The junction had 9 bases not matched to a gene; V was cut back by 11 bases and J by 4 bases. The germline V gene encodes CDR1 MDHEN and CDR2 SYDVKM. The CDR3 length is 14 residues. The CDR3 here is CAGRTGSGTGELFF. The CDR3 nucleotides are TGTGCCGGACGGACAGGGTCCGGCACCGGGGAGCTGTTTTTT.

DNA for the CDR3: TGTGCCAGCAGTGGAGGGACAGGGAGGCAGTACGTC. The encoded protein is CASSGGTGRQYV. The rearrangement uses TRBV2 and TRBJ2-7, with 9 nucleotides matching TRBD1. Trimming took 4 bases from V and 9 from J; bases not matched to a gene: 4. Germline CDR1 reads SNHLY; CDR2 reads FYNNEI. The CDR3 has 12 amino acids.